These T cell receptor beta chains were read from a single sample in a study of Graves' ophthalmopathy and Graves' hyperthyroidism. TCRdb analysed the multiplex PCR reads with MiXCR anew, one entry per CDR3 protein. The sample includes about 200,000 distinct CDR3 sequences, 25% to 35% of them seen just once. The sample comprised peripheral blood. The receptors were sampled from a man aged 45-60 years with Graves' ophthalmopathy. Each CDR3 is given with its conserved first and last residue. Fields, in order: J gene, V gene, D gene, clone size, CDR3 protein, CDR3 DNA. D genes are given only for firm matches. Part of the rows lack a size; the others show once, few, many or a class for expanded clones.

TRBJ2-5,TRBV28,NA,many,CASSFERGTQETQYF,TGTGCCAGCAGTTTCGAAAGGGGGACCCAAGAGACCCAGTACTTC
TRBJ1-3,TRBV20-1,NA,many,CSARPVSGNTIYF,TGCAGTGCTAGGCCCGTTTCTGGAAACACCATATATTTT
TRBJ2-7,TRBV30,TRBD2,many,CAWSDRLAGFEQYF,TGTGCCTGGAGTGACAGGCTAGCGGGATTCGAGCAGTACTTC
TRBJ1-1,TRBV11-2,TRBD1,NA,CASTKPAQGDTEAFF,TGTGCCAGCACCAAACCCGCCCAGGGGGACACTGAAGCTTTCTTT
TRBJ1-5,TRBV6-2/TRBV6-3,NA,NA,CASRKVFSNQPQHF,TGTGCCAGCAGAAAGGTATTTAGCAATCAGCCCCAGCATTTT
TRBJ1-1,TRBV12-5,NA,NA,CASGLVVGFTEAFF,TGTGCTAGTGGTTTGGTAGTGGGGTTCACTGAAGCTTTCTTT
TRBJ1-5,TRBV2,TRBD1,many,CASTRQGISNQPQHF,TGTGCCAGTACAAGACAGGGAATTAGCAATCAGCCCCAGCATTTT
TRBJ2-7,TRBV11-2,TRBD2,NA,CASSLQTSGVVLEQYF,TGTGCCAGCAGCTTACAGACTAGCGGAGTAGTTCTCGAGCAGTACTTC
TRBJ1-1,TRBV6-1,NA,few,CASSLDAQNTEAFF,TGTGCCAGCAGTCTAGACGCACAGAACACTGAAGCTTTCTTT
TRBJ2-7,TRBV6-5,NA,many,CASSSVFSEQYF,TGTGCCAGCAGCTCGGTCTTTTCCGAGCAGTACTTC
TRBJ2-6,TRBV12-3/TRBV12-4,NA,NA,CASRAWTAYSGANVLTF,TGTGCCAGCAGAGCCTGGACAGCTTACTCTGGGGCCAACGTCCTGACTTTC
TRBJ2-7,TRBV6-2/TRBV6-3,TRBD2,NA,CASSRGSGTVYEQYF,TGTGCCAGCAGCAGGGGTAGCGGGACCGTCTACGAGCAGTACTTC
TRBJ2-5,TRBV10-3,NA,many,CAISELDFQETQYF,TGTGCCATCAGTGAATTGGACTTCCAAGAGACCCAGTACTTC
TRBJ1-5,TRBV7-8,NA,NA,CASSWTGSGQPQHF,TGTGCCAGCAGCTGGACTGGGTCAGGGCAGCCCCAGCATTTT
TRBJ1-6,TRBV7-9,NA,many,CASRFRGPDSPLHF,TGTGCCAGCAGATTTAGGGGCCCAGATTCACCCCTCCACTTT
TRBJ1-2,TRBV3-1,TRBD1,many,CASSHQSGGGYGYTF,TGTGCCAGCAGCCACCAATCAGGGGGCGGCTATGGCTACACCTTC
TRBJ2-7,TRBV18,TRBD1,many,CASSPRQGSYEQYF,TGTGCCAGCTCACCGAGACAGGGGTCCTACGAGCAGTACTTC
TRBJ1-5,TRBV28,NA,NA,CASSAVWQGPLQPQHF,TGTGCCAGCAGTGCCGTTTGGCAGGGCCCTTTGCAGCCCCAGCATTTT
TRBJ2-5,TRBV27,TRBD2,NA,CASRPTGTSGRAQYQETQYF,TGTGCCAGCAGACCGACTGGCACTAGCGGGAGGGCCCAGTACCAAGAGACCCAGTACTTC
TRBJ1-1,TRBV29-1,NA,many,CSVEGMESMNTEAFF,TGCAGCGTTGAGGGTATGGAGAGTATGAACACTGAAGCTTTCTTT
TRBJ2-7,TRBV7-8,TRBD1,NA,CASSYRGLASYEQYF,TGTGCCAGCAGTTACAGGGGGCTAGCGTCCTACGAGCAGTACTTC
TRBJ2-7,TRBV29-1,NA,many,CSVISALAVGSSYEQYF,TGCAGCGTTATATCGGCTCTTGCTGTTGGGAGCTCCTACGAGCAGTACTTC
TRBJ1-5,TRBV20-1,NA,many,CSARDGTLNQPQHF,TGCAGTGCTAGAGACGGGACCCTCAATCAGCCCCAGCATTTT
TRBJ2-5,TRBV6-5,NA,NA,CASSLARSETQYF,TGTGCCAGCAGTTTAGCGAGGAGCGAGACCCAGTACTTC